This paragraph covers one TCR beta chain sequence. These data are taken from a study of cytomegalovirus exposure and HLA in healthy donors. It was with 60 Vbeta and 13 Jbeta primers that the PCR ran. Only in-frame clones appear in the TCRdb table, and some are missing; sequencing was by immunoSEQ multiplex PCR. The data contain approximately 130,000 clones, roughly 70% of them singletons. The trim removed 6 bases at V and 4 bases at J, leaving 4 bases unmatched. Germline V gene data show CDR1 as MNHEY and CDR2 as SVGAGI. The CDR3 sequence is 13 residues long. The sequence derives from a man aged 50-59 years in good health and CMV-seropositive. The rearrangement uses TRBV6-5 and TRBJ1-1, with TRBD1 matching over 8 bases. The sample was PBMCs. This CDR3 reads CASSRTGSTEAFF. CDR3 bases: TGTGCCAGCAGCCGGACAGGGAGCACTGAAGCTTTCTTT.